This is a list of T cell receptor beta chains from one sample in a study of beta chain features in type 1 diabetes. Data came from immunoSEQ multiplex PCR; TCRdb stores just in-frame clones and leaves some out. This sample yields about 320,000 clones, of which 12% to 15% are seen a single time; more than 6.5% belongs to the top ten. Sequencing was performed on central memory CD4+ T cells from blood. The receptor source for this set is a man aged 30 to 39 in good health. The CDR3 runs from the conserved cysteine through the conserved F or W. The D gene is left open where the match is weak. Not every row has a clone size; where given, it reads once, few, many or a size class.

-	-	TRBJ1-1	TRBV29-1	CSVGNTEAFF	TGCAGCGTTGGGAACACTGAAGCTTTCTTT
TRBD2	-	TRBJ2-1	TRBV19	CASSRARSGMGSEQFF	TGTGCCAGTAGTAGAGCGAGGAGCGGGATGGGTAGTGAGCAGTTCTTC
TRBD1	-	TRBJ2-4	TRBV4-1	CASSRVTGDLAKNIQYF	TGCGCCAGCAGCCGGGTAACAGGGGATCTAGCCAAAAACATTCAGTACTTC
-	few	TRBJ1-6	TRBV4-2	CASSQERGRGSSPLHF	TGTGCCAGCAGCCAAGAGCGGGGTAGGGGGAGTTCACCCCTCCACTTT
TRBD2	few	TRBJ2-1	TRBV5-1	CASSLGSGGSNEQFF	TGCGCCAGCAGCTTGGGTAGCGGGGGCTCCAATGAGCAGTTCTTC
-	few	TRBJ2-7	TRBV4-3	CASSQDPQGPYEQYF	TGCGCCAGCAGCCAAGATCCGCAGGGCCCCTACGAGCAGTACTTC
-	-	TRBJ1-2	TRBV6-5	CASSYHSGQGVWGYTF	TGTGCCAGCAGTTATCATTCCGGGCAGGGTGTTTGGGGCTACACCTTC
-	few	TRBJ1-2	TRBV6-5	CASRSRIGYTF	TGTGCCAGCAGAAGCAGGATCGGCTACACCTTC
TRBD1	many	TRBJ1-2	TRBV2	CASRPGQGYGYTF	TGTGCCAGCAGGCCGGGACAGGGCTATGGCTACACCTTC
TRBD2	-	TRBJ2-5	TRBV6-5	CASSYSTSGQETQYF	TGTGCCAGCAGTTACTCGACTAGCGGACAAGAGACCCAGTACTTC
TRBD2	few	TRBJ2-5	TRBV11-3	CASSLAGLAGGRETQYF	TGTGCCAGCAGCTTAGCGGGACTAGCGGGAGGTCGCGAGACCCAGTACTTC
-	many	TRBJ1-2	TRBV5-4	CASSSGTLNYGYTF	TGTGCCAGCAGCTCCGGGACTCTGAACTATGGCTACACCTTC
-	-	TRBJ1-5	TRBV18	CASSGGRDQPQHF	TGTGCCAGCTCAGGAGGTAGGGATCAGCCCCAGCATTTT
TRBD1	few	TRBJ2-1	TRBV6-1	CASSPAPTGYEQFF	TGTGCCAGCAGCCCCGCACCGACAGGGTACGAGCAGTTCTTC
-	few	TRBJ2-7	TRBV6-6	CASSYSIGHGYEQYF	TGTGCCAGCAGTTACTCGATTGGACACGGCTACGAGCAGTACTTC
TRBD2	-	TRBJ2-1	TRBV2	CASSGERGGHEQFF	TGTGCCAGCAGTGGGGAGCGGGGGGGACATGAGCAGTTCTTC
-	-	TRBJ2-7	TRBV7-9	CASSSDYSYEQYF	TGTGCCAGCAGCTCCGACTATTCCTACGAGCAGTACTTC
-	-	TRBJ2-7	TRBV10-2	CASMQPSGSSYEQYF	TGCGCCAGCATGCAACCATCAGGAAGCTCCTACGAGCAGTACTTC
TRBD1	-	TRBJ1-2	TRBV27	CASKSTGTGAYGYTF	TGTGCCAGCAAATCTACCGGGACAGGGGCCTATGGCTACACCTTC
-	-	TRBJ2-1	TRBV5-6	CASSLATAPYNEQFF	TGTGCCAGCAGCTTGGCGACAGCACCATACAATGAGCAGTTCTTC
-	few	TRBJ2-1	TRBV13	CASSPWGSYNEQFF	TGTGCCAGCAGCCCGTGGGGGTCCTACAATGAGCAGTTCTTC
-	-	TRBJ1-3	TRBV27	CASSSGLSSSGNTIYF	TGTGCCAGCAGTTCCGGACTTTCGAGCTCTGGAAACACCATATATTTT
-	-	TRBJ2-3	TRBV25-1	CASSENRVADTQYF	TGTGCCAGCAGTGAGAACAGGGTGGCAGATACGCAGTATTTT
-	few	TRBJ2-3	TRBV7-3	CASSPSITDTQYF	TGTGCCAGCAGCCCAAGTATCACAGATACGCAGTATTTT
-	few	TRBJ1-5	TRBV18	CASSPRSGVDQPQHF	TGTGCCAGCTCACCACGTAGTGGGGTTGATCAGCCCCAGCATTTT
-	few	TRBJ2-5	TRBV19	CASSSWGLETQYF	TGTGCCAGTAGTAGCTGGGGGCTGGAGACCCAGTACTTC
-	few	TRBJ2-5	TRBV7-7	CASSLAPAETQYF	TGTGCCAGCAGCTTAGCCCCGGCGGAGACCCAGTACTTC
-	few	TRBJ1-1	TRBV30	CAWSSWGAVTATEAFF	TGTGCCTGGAGTTCCTGGGGCGCGGTGACGGCGACTGAAGCTTTCTTT
-	-	TRBJ2-6	TRBV4-1	CASSQTVFKRSGANVLTF	TGCGCCAGCAGCCAAACGGTCTTCAAACGCTCTGGGGCCAACGTCCTGACTTTC
TRBD1	-	TRBJ1-5	TRBV7-2	CASSLETGVTQPQHF	TGTGCCAGCAGCTTAGAGACAGGGGTGACTCAGCCCCAGCATTTT
TRBD2	many	TRBJ2-1	TRBV11-3	CASSLASGHNEQFF	TGTGCCAGCAGCTTAGCTAGCGGACACAATGAGCAGTTCTTC
-	-	TRBJ2-7	TRBV6-6	CASNAGHGAYEQYF	TGTGCCAGCAACGCGGGGCACGGAGCCTACGAGCAGTACTTC
-	-	TRBJ1-2	TRBV6-5	CASSKGPSGAGGYTF	TGTGCCAGCAGTAAGGGACCCTCAGGTGCGGGGGGCTACACCTTC
TRBD2	-	TRBJ2-1	TRBV9	CASSGGLAGDLRNEQFF	TGTGCCAGCAGCGGTGGACTAGCGGGAGATCTCCGCAATGAGCAGTTCTTC
-	few	TRBJ1-2	TRBV5-6	CASILAGSPYGYTF	TGTGCCAGCATCCTGGCGGGGTCCCCCTATGGCTACACCTTC
-	few	TRBJ2-5	TRBV7-6	CASSLVLGQETQYF	TGTGCCAGCAGCTTAGTTCTGGGTCAAGAGACCCAGTACTTC
-	few	TRBJ2-3	TRBV11-2	CASSFWEADTQYF	TGTGCCAGCAGCTTCTGGGAGGCGGATACGCAGTATTTT
TRBD1	-	TRBJ2-1	TRBV18	CASSPQGRPNEQFF	TGTGCCAGCTCCCCACAGGGGCGTCCCAATGAGCAGTTCTTC
-	-	TRBJ1-2	TRBV19	CASSRGSGSPDSYGYTF	TGTGCCAGTAGTAGGGGTTCAGGGTCTCCGGATTCGTATGGCTACACCTTC
-	-	TRBJ2-7	TRBV5-6	CASSLRQEQYF	TGTGCCAGCAGCTTGCGTCAAGAGCAGTACTTC
-	-	TRBJ1-1	TRBV2	CASSDGAEAFF	TGTGCCAGCAGTGACGGGGCCGAAGCTTTCTTT
TRBD2	few	TRBJ2-3	TRBV19	CASSIFSTSGLPDTQYF	TGTGCCAGTAGTATATTTTCGACTAGCGGGCTTCCAGATACGCAGTATTTT